The 22 T cell receptor beta chains reported below all come from one sample, sequenced in a study of shared clonotypes between healthy human individuals. Clones were read by immunoSEQ multiplex PCR, and TCRdb kept only the in-frame ones, dropping some. The sample contains 2 million to 2.5 million clones, under 95% of which appear only once. The sequencing sample was made of naive CD4+ T cells from PBMCs. Subset given: CD45RA+ positively selected. These receptors all come from a man between 18 and 35 years old in good health. Some clones in this sample may be carry-over from other donors' samples.

The J gene is TRBJ2-2, the V gene TRBV19; possibly TRBD2 for D (5 bases). V was pared by 7 bases and J by 0 bases, with 9 bases between. CDR3 length: 14 amino acids. Germline values: CDR1 LNHDA, CDR2 SQIVND (reference sequence). Here the CDR3 DNA reads TGTGCCAGTAACCCGGGGACGAACACCGGGGAGCTGTTTTTT. Protein sequence: CASNPGTNTGELFF.

The chain carries TRBV7-3 and TRBJ2-1; TRBD2 might be the D (6 bases). The CDR3 runs 14 residues. The V end was cut by 1 base, the J end by 10 bases, with 14 bases between. The germline V gene has CDR1 SGHTA and CDR2 FQGTGA. The CDR3 region is CASSLIGGPDEQFF. CDR3 bases: TGTGCCAGCAGCTTAATAGGAGGGCCGGACGAGCAGTTCTTC.

The rearrangement uses TRBV30 and TRBJ2-5; 7 bases are shared with TRBD1. The J call may be wrong; the DNA end is better matched by TRBJ2-7. Germline-derived CDR1 and CDR2 are GTSNPN and SVGIG (reference sequence). This CDR3 has 12 amino acids. The CDR3 sequence is CAWSSTGYEQYF. The CDR3 DNA reads TGTGCCTGGAGTTCGACAGGGTACGAGCAGTACTTC.

The chain uses TRBV27 and TRBJ2-5; D possibly corresponds to TRBD2 (5 bases). Germline V gene data show CDR1 as MNHEY and CDR2 as SMNVEV (reference sequence). The CDR3 consists of 14 residues. The V gene lost 6 bases and the J gene lost 5 bases, with 16 bases spanning the gap. CDR3 coding DNA: TGTGCCAGCAGGCCTGCAGCTAGCAGGGAGACCCAGTACTTC. It translates to CASRPAASRETQYF.

V usage is TRBV5-4 and J usage is TRBJ1-5, with TRBD1 identical over 9 bases. CDR1 is SGHNT and CDR2 is YYREEE in the germline V gene (reference sequence). The CDR3 loop spans 15 amino acids. The trim removed 4 bases at V and 7 bases at J, leaving 9 bases unmatched. CDR3 amino acids: CASSIGQGQGQPQHF. CDR3 nucleotide sequence: TGTGCCAGCAGCATAGGACAGGGGCAGGGGCAGCCCCAGCATTTT. Variable domain in full (rest from reference TRBV5-4 and TRBJ1-5): ETGVTQSPTHLIKTRGQQVTLRCSSQSGHNTVSWYQQALGQGPQFIFQYYREEENGRGNFPPRFSGLQFPNYSSELNVNALELDDSALYLCASSIGQGQGQPQHFGDGTRLSIL.

This clone was seen only once. V usage is TRBV28 and J usage is TRBJ2-7; 7 bases agree with TRBD2. This CDR3 contains 14 residues. The V segment lost 8 bases and the J segment 2 bases; nucleotides outside the gene matches: 9. From germline, CDR1 is MDHEN and CDR2 SYDVKM. The CDR3 reads CASRPLGGTYEQYF. Written as DNA, the CDR3 is TGTGCCAGCCGACCATTGGGAGGGACCTACGAGCAGTACTTC.

This clone was detected a few times. This rearrangement joins TRBV6-1 to TRBJ1-5; D unresolved. Germline V gene sequence: CDR1 MNHNS, CDR2 SASEGT. The germline V and J ends were trimmed by 2 bases and 5 bases, with 10 bases remaining between them. The length of the CDR3 is 14 residues. CDR3 protein: CASSEMRSDQPQHF. The CDR3 DNA follows: TGTGCCAGCAGTGAAATGCGGTCGGATCAGCCCCAGCATTTT.

The J gene is TRBJ2-3, the V gene TRBV7-2; TRBD2 is a possible D gene (6 bases). The CDR3 length is 13 residues. CDR1 SGHTA and CDR2 FQGNSA come from the germline V gene. Trimming took 2 bases from V and 6 from J, leaving 9 bases between them. The CDR3 is CASSLSSGDTQYF. CDR3 sequence (DNA): TGTGCCAGCAGCTTATCCAGCGGGGATACGCAGTATTTT.

This clone was recorded a few times. The chain uses TRBV30 and TRBJ1-1; TRBD1 is a possible D gene (5 bases). The germline CDR1 and CDR2 sequences are GTSNPN and SVGIG (reference sequence). This CDR3 is 14 amino acids long. Trimming shortened V by 3 bases and J by 0 bases, and 11 bases separated the two germline ends. CDR3 region: CAWSRGSMNTEAFF. The CDR3 nucleotides read TGTGCCTGGAGCCGGGGGTCAATGAACACTGAAGCTTTCTTT. The complete variable domain, with remaining parts taken from reference TRBV30 and TRBJ1-1, reads SQTIHQWPATLVQPVGSPLSLECTVEGTSNPNLYWYRQAAGRGLQLLFYSVGIGQISSEVPQNLSASRPQDRQFILSSKKLLLSDSGFYLCAWSRGSMNTEAFFGQGTRLTVV.

This chain joins TRBV27 and TRBJ2-5; D gene unclear. Germline assignment: CDR1 MNHEY and CDR2 SMNVEV (reference sequence). The CDR3 spans 13 residues. V lost 2 bases to trimming and J lost 2 bases, with 6 bases between them. The CDR3 is CASSLGKQETQYF. The CDR3 DNA is TGTGCCAGCAGTTTAGGTAAGCAAGAGACCCAGTACTTC.

The chain joins TRBV11-2 to TRBJ2-5; D is perhaps TRBD1 (5 bases). The J call may be faulty, since TRBJ2-7 better matches the DNA end. The CDR3 spans 14 residues. The V gene's germline CDR1 is SGHAT and CDR2 FQNNGV. The CDR3: CASSWWGPQYEQYF. DNA for the CDR3: TGTGCCAGCAGCTGGTGGGGCCCACAGTACGAGCAGTACTTC.

V gene TRBV28 combines with J gene TRBJ2-1; 13 nucleotides align to TRBD2. The length of the CDR3 is 20 residues. Germline V CDR1 and CDR2: MDHEN, SYDVKM. Losses at the gene ends were 3 bases for V and 0 bases for J; bases not matched to a gene: 11. The CDR3 region is CASSLAPGLAGPSSYNEQFF. The DNA for the CDR3 is TGTGCCAGCAGTTTGGCCCCGGGACTAGCGGGACCGAGCTCCTACAATGAGCAGTTCTTC.

The chain recombines TRBV28 with TRBJ1-5; TRBD1 agrees at 7 bases. CDR3 size: 16 residues. The germline V gene encodes CDR1 MDHEN and CDR2 SYDVKM. V shed 6 bases, J shed 2 bases, and the junction held 10 bases outside the gene matches. Written as DNA, the CDR3 is TGTGCCAGCAGAGCACTCCAGGGGGTTGGCAATCAGCCCCAGCATTTT. Its translation is CASRALQGVGNQPQHF.

V gene TRBV7-2 combines with J gene TRBJ1-1; D gene unclear. Germline V gene sequence: CDR1 SGHTA, CDR2 FQGNSA. Trimming pared 5 bases from V and 1 base from J, leaving 8 bases between. There are 13 residues in the CDR3. The CDR3 sequence: CASSPVGNTEAFF. The CDR3 DNA follows: TGTGCCAGCAGCCCAGTCGGGAACACTGAAGCTTTCTTT.

The chain uses TRBV25-1 and TRBJ2-2; tentatively, D is TRBD2 (6 bases). From germline, CDR1 is MGHDK and CDR2 SYGVNS. The CDR3 is made up of 15 amino acids. V dropped 0 bases and J dropped 5 bases, with 10 bases sitting between them. The CDR3 sequence is CASSEYAGRTGELFF. The CDR3 DNA is TGTGCCAGCAGTGAATATGCAGGGAGGACCGGGGAGCTGTTTTTT.

The genes are TRBV5-1 and TRBJ1-1, with no clear D. V shed 1 base and J shed 8 bases, with 12 bases lying between them. CDR1 and CDR2 (germline): SGHRS, YFSETQ. This CDR3 has 13 residues. The CDR3 nucleotides read TGCGCCAGCAGCTTGTCCCCGGGAGGGGAAGCTTTCTTT. Translating it yields CASSLSPGGEAFF.

The gene calls are TRBV11-2 and TRBJ1-1; TRBD1 aligns across 8 bases. Germline V gene data show CDR1 as SGHAT and CDR2 as FQNNGV. Trimming took 1 base from V and 4 from J; bases not matched to a gene: 8. The CDR3 spans 16 residues. In DNA form, the CDR3 reads TGTGCCAGCAGCTTAGTTCGAGGACAGGGCGTCACTGAAGCTTTCTTT. Its translation is CASSLVRGQGVTEAFF.

The gene calls are TRBV1 and TRBJ1-4; the table's D gene call, TRBD1, was not cross checked with the DNA. TRBV1 is termed a pseudogene. The CDR3 is 18 amino acids. The CDR3, as DNA: TGCACCAGCAGCCGACCTAGGACAGGTGCCTCAACTAATGAAAAACTGTTTTTT. Protein sequence: CTSSRPRTGASTNEKLFF.

This chain links TRBV7-2 with TRBJ1-2; TRBD1 agrees at 8 bases. CDR3 length: 13 residues. Per the germline V gene, CDR1 is SGHTA and CDR2 is FQGNSA. Trimming took 3 bases from V and 7 from J; bases not matched to a gene: 4. As DNA, the CDR3 is TGTGCCAGCAGCTTGGTGGGGACAGGTGGCTACACCTTC. Its protein is CASSLVGTGGYTF. The full variable domain, completed using reference TRBV7-2 and TRBJ1-2, is GAGVSQSPSNKVTEKGKDVELRCDPISGHTALYWYRQSLGQGLEFLIYFQGNSAPDKSGLPSDRFSAERTGGSVSTLTIQRTQQEDSAVYLCASSLVGTGGYTFGSGTRLTVV.

This clone was seen once. This chain uses TRBV12-2 with TRBJ2-1. TRBV12-2 is noted as a pseudogene. The CDR3 spans 20 residues. In DNA form, the CDR3 reads TGTGCAAGTCGCTTAGTCCAGAGATACCCGACTTGGGGGGCGAGCAATGAGCAGTTCTTC. It yields the protein CASRLVQRYPTWGASNEQFF.

The chain joins TRBV18 to TRBJ1-2, with TRBD1 as a possible D gene (5 bases). The germline V gene encodes CDR1 KGHSH and CDR2 LQKENI. The CDR3 has 14 residues. Trimming pared 2 bases from V and 5 bases from J, leaving 12 bases between. CDR3 protein: CASSPSGTAYGYTF. The CDR3 nucleotides are TGTGCCAGCTCACCATCCGGGACGGCGTATGGCTACACCTTC.

The chain recombines TRBV6-6 with TRBJ1-2; TRBD1 aligns across 8 bases. Germline V gives CDR1 MNHNY, CDR2 SVGAGI (reference sequence). V shed 6 bases, J shed 8 bases, and the junction held 14 bases outside the gene matches. The CDR3 is 15 residues long. In DNA, the CDR3 is TGTGCCAGCAGCATACCTAGTCAGGGGGCGATGGGCTACACCTTC. Protein product: CASSIPSQGAMGYTF.